Sequencing of this T cell receptor beta chain was carried out in a study of blood T cell repertoires in COVID-19. Across the whole study: COVID-19 samples, acute and convalescent, were from the United States, Italy and Spain. PBMCs, B-cell-depleted T cells, or T cells provided the cDNA or gDNA that made up the material.

This clone showed up just once. How the authors handled the data: Reference gene primer amplification gave nucleated cell count estimates. Generated by immunoSEQ multiplex PCR, the TCRdb table keeps only in-frame clones and is missing some. That table is the source of V, J and clone size, and D and trimming were worked out from the DNA. This table has around 210,000 clones, 85% appearing once. Enrolled during active infection, Seattle patients were then followed longitudinally. CDR1 is SGHNT, CDR2 YYREEE, per germline (reference sequence). The length of the CDR3 is 12 residues. Trimming cost V 5 bases and J 9 bases; bases outside gene matches: 6.

This rearrangement joins TRBV5-4 to TRBJ2-3; 7 positions match TRBD1. The sequenced material came from peripheral blood. This TCR was recovered from a man aged 45 to 65 with COVID-19, enrolled during active disease. The CDR3 reads CASRQTGSTQYF. CDR3 sequence (DNA): TGTGCCAGCAGGCAGACAGGGTCAACGCAGTATTTT.